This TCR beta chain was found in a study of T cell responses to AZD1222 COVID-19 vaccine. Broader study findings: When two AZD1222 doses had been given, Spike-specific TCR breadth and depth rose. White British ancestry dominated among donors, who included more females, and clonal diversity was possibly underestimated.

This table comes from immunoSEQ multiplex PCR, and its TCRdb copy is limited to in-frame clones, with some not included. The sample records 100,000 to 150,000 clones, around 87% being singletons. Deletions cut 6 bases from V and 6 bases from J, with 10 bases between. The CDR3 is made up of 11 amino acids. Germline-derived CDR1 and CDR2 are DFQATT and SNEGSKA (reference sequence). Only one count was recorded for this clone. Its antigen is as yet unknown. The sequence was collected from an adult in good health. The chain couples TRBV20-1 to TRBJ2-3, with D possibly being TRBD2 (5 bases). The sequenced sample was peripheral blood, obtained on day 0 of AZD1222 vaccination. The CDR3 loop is CSARTGDTQYF. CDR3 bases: TGCAGTGCGAGAACGGGGGATACGCAGTATTTT.